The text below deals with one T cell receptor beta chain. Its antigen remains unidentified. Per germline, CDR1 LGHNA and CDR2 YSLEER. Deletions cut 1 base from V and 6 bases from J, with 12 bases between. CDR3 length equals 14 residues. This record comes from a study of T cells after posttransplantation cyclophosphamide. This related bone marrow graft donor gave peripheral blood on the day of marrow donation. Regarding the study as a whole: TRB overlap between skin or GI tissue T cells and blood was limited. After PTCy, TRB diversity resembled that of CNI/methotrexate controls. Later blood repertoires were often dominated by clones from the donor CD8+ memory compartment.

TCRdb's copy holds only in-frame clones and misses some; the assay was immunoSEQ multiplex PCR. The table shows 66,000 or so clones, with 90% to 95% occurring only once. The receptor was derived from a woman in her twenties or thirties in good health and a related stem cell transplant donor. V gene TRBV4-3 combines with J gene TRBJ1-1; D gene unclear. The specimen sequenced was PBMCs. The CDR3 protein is CASSQVKGGAEAFF. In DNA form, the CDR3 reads TGCGCCAGCAGCCAAGTCAAAGGCGGTGCTGAAGCTTTCTTT.